This T cell receptor beta chain appears in the sequencing data of a study of T cell clones after liver transplantation. For the study at large: TCRbeta sequencing after a pre-transplant mixed lymphocyte reaction identified graft-donor-reactive clones, later tracked in post-transplant blood.

TCRdb's table, derived via immunoSEQ multiplex PCR, lists solely in-frame clones and lacks some. The sample holds approximately 65,000 clones; roughly 92% are singletons and the top ten take 0.75% to 1%. Sorting of unstimulated PBMCs yielded separate CD3+CD4+ and CD3+CD8+ fractions. Germline CDR1 and CDR2: SGDLS and YYNGEE. Trimming shortened V by 0 bases and J by 8 bases, and 8 bases separated the two germline ends. The CDR3 consists of 12 residues. The source is a human patient who received a liver transplant. Some T cells here may be from the graft donor. The sequenced sample was CD4+ T cells from blood, obtained nearly 26 months after liver transplant. The J gene is TRBJ1-2, the V gene TRBV9; D gene ambiguous. In DNA, the CDR3 is TGTGCCAGCAGCGTAGACGAGGGCGGCTACACCTTC. Translating gives CASSVDEGGYTF.